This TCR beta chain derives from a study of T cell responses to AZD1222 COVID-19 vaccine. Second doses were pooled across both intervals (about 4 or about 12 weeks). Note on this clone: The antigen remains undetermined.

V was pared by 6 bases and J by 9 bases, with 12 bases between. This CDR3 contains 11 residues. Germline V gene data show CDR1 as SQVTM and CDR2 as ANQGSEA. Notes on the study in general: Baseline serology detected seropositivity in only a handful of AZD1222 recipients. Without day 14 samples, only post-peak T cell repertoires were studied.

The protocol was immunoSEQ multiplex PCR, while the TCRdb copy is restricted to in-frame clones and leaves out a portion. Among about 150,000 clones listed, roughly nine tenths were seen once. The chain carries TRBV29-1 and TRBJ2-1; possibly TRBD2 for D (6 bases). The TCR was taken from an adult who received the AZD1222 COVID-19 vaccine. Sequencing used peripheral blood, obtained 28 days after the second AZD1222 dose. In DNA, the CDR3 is TGCAGCGTCCACGTGGGGGGTGAGCAGTTCTTC. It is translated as CSVHVGGEQFF.